This TCR beta chain came from a study of Ad26.COV2.S vaccination and SARS-CoV-2 variants. On the study more broadly: The vaccine Ad26.COV2.S was put into the muscle once, or twice with 56 days between. Study observations and caveats: The placebo group had lower spike-specific TCR breadth than the vaccine recipients did. From the TCR breadth and depth analyses, total T cell responses may have been underestimated.

The treatment was: some 20 received Ad26.COV2.S at low or high dose, single or two shots; several received placebo; per-sample allocation not given. Sample collection was performed on day 63 after the first vaccine or placebo injection. Donation was by an adult aged 18-55 years who was in Boston. To note about this clone: The antigen remains undetermined. The sample has other DNA sequences that encode this CDR3 too.

Repertoires were generated with immunoSEQ multiplex PCR, while TCRdb's copy carries only in-frame clones and drops some. Among 350,000 to 600,000 clones listed, roughly nine tenths were seen once. Germline CDR1 and CDR2: GTSNPN and SVGIG (reference sequence). The CDR3 sequence is 17 residues long. Trimming shortened V by 0 bases and J by 0 bases, and 12 bases separated the two germline ends. Sequenced here: peripheral blood, sampled in a trial of Ad26.COV2.S vaccine versus placebo. The V and J genes are TRBV30 and TRBJ1-6; no firm D call. The source is a person between 18 and 65 years old who received the Ad26.COV2.S COVID-19 vaccine or a placebo. This chain's CDR3 is CAWSVSRTSSYNSPLHF. The CDR3 region has the DNA TGTGCCTGGAGTGTAAGCAGGACTAGCTCCTATAATTCACCCCTCCACTTT.